Described below is a single T cell receptor beta chain sequence and its context. Antigen specificity is unknown. The sample belongs to a study of T cells and Merkel cell carcinoma outcomes. General observations from the study: Repertoire plus T-cell density reportedly predicted Merkel cell carcinoma outcomes.

Method: immunoSEQ multiplex PCR; TCRdb's copy keeps in-frame clones and lacks some. The table includes 9,500 to 15,000 clones, 95% to 96% detected once. This CDR3 is 15 amino acids long. Germline lookup yields CDR1 SGHRS and CDR2 YFSETQ. The V segment lost 0 bases and the J segment 3 bases; nucleotides outside the gene matches: 1. This receptor was obtained from a human donor with Merkel cell carcinoma. Sample: tumor tissue from Merkel cell carcinoma. The V and J genes are TRBV5-1 and TRBJ2-2; 8 bases match TRBD2. The CDR3 DNA reads as TGCGCCAGCAGCTTGGGAGCGGGGGACACCGGGGAGCTGTTTTTT. As protein: CASSLGAGDTGELFF. Combining the CDR3 with reference TRBV5-1 and TRBJ2-2 gives the whole variable domain KAGVTQTPRYLIKTRGQQVTLSCSPISGHRSVSWYQQTPGQGLQFLFEYFSETQRNKGNFPGRFSGRQFSNSRSEMNVSTLELGDSALYLCASSLGAGDTGELFFGEGSRLTVL.